This T cell receptor (beta chain) was retrieved from a study of blood T cell repertoires in COVID-19. As for the study in general: In each case, the material was cDNA or gDNA derived from T cells, B-cell-depleted T cells, or PBMCs.

Trimming left V 5 bases short and J 0 bases short, with 13 bases between. The germline gives CDR1 SEHNR, CDR2 FQNEAQ (reference sequence). The CDR3 covers 15 residues. Only in-frame clones appear in the TCRdb table, and some are missing; sequencing was by immunoSEQ multiplex PCR. The table shows 250,000 to 350,000 clones, with roughly 87% occurring only once. The TCR was taken from a woman aged 50 to 60 who had recovered from COVID-19. The sample taken for sequencing was peripheral blood. The rearrangement links TRBV7-9 to TRBJ1-2; weak D call: TRBD1 (6 bases). The CDR3 region is CASSSGQPSNYGYTF. The DNA of the CDR3 is TGTGCCAGCAGCAGCGGACAGCCGTCTAACTATGGCTACACCTTC.